Below, one TCR beta chain is given with its context. Antigen specificity is unknown. Per germline, CDR1 SGHTS and CDR2 YDEGEE. V shed 2 bases and J shed 2 bases, with 10 bases lying between them. The CDR3 sequence is 14 residues long. This sample is drawn from a study of T-cell memory formation after mild COVID-19. Study-wide background: TCR clustering was largely donor specific.

From 5'RACE with constant-segment primers came TCR alpha and TCR beta cDNA libraries that carried sample barcodes and UMIs. TCRdb used MiXCR to reprocess the 5' RACE reads, holding one entry per CDR3 protein. The sample lists roughly 560,000 distinct CDR3 sequences, about a fifth seen once, with under 15% in the top ten. General study points: Researchers report contracting CD4+ clones mostly in CM and EM, with CD8+ clones in EMRA.

This sequence was found in an adult woman who had mild COVID-19 (a few samples of this study predate the infection). Cell type and time point are not known. The specimen was PBMCs or a T cell subset sorted from them (not recorded which). The rearrangement links TRBV5-8 to TRBJ1-2; a possible D gene is TRBD1 (5 bases). CDR3: CASSLKDNNYGYTF. As DNA, the CDR3 is TGTGCCAGCAGCTTAAAGGACAACAACTATGGCTACACCTTC.